This T cell receptor beta chain was recorded in a study of shared clonotypes between healthy human individuals. Study conclusions and caveats: Incomplete sequencing of sorted subsets was indicated by rarefaction despite large depth. Few donors restricted represented genetic and exposure-history diversity.

With regard to this clone: Its antigen is still unknown.

The deep-level immunoSEQ assay was used. Clones were read by immunoSEQ multiplex PCR, and TCRdb kept only the in-frame ones, dropping some. The sample contains 1,500,000 or so clones, approximately 96% of which appear only once. Germline CDR1 is SGHRS and CDR2 is YFSETQ. This CDR3 region has 15 residues. V shed 5 bases and J 5 bases; nucleotides not matched to a gene: 11. This sequence was found in a man aged 25 to 40 in good health. This sequence joins TRBV5-1 and TRBJ2-7; 9 bases are shared with TRBD2. Sequences were obtained from naive CD4+ T cells sorted from blood. Subset meaning: CD45RA+ positively selected. The CDR3 bases are TGCGCCAGCAGAGAGCTTAGCGGGGGTATACACGAGCAGTACTTC. As protein: CASRELSGGIHEQYF.